A single sample is the source of the 23 T cell receptor beta chains below, sequenced in a study of neurological immune-mediated disorders (dated by TCRdb to the late 2010s). The library was built by means of 5' RACE. Sequencing used an Illumina HiSeq 2500. TCRdb handled the public reads itself, with Q25 trimming in fastp and clone calling in MiXCR, and kept productive beta chains. Rows are unified per CDR3 protein, each entry keeping the most common DNA and genes. In this sample the table shows 49,000 or so distinct CDR3 sequences, around 4% of which occur a single time. The top ten clones comprise around 5% of the sample. The source material was PBMCs. The receptors derive from a woman aged 55-69 years with multiple sclerosis.

This clonotype appeared many times. The chain couples TRBV6-2 or TRBV6-3 to TRBJ2-1; 13 nucleotides match TRBD2. Germline assignment: CDR1 MNHEY and CDR2 SVGEGT. The CDR3 length is 15 residues. Trimming took 3 bases from V and 12 from J; bases not matched to a gene: 8. This CDR3 is CASSYSLTSGRRQFF. The DNA of the CDR3 is TGTGCCAGCAGTTATAGTTTGACTAGCGGGAGGCGGCAGTTCTTC.

At least ten counts were recorded for this clonotype. This chain connects TRBV5-1 to TRBJ2-1; 8 bases match TRBD2. V was clipped by 0 bases and J by 15 bases; unmatched bases: 8. The germline V gene encodes CDR1 SGHRS and CDR2 YFSETQ. This CDR3 has 13 residues. The CDR3 DNA follows: TGCGCCAGCAGCTTGGAACCTAGCGGGTATCGGTTCTTC. Encoded protein: CASSLEPSGYRFF.

There are a few counts of this clonotype. This chain joins TRBV20-1 and TRBJ2-5; no reliable D call. This CDR3 is 12 amino acids long. Trimming removed 0 bases from V and 4 bases from J, with 6 bases in between. Germline-derived CDR1 and CDR2 are DFQATT and SNEGSKA (reference sequence). CDR3 nucleotides: TGCAGTGCTAGAGAGGCACTAGAGACCCAGTACTTC. Amino acid sequence: CSAREALETQYF.

This clonotype showed up many times. The chain links TRBV4-2 to TRBJ1-2, with D tentatively TRBD1 (5 bases). The CDR3 is made up of 15 amino acids. V was trimmed by 1 base and J by 4 bases, leaving 13 bases between them. The germline CDR1 and CDR2 sequences are LGHNA and YNFKEQ. This chain's CDR3 is CASSQGDVGAYGYTF. The CDR3 nucleotides are TGTGCCAGCAGCCAAGGGGACGTGGGAGCCTATGGCTACACCTTC.

This clonotype occurred many times. This chain joins TRBV7-9 and TRBJ2-3; D remains unclear. The CDR3 covers 11 residues. Per germline, CDR1 SEHNR and CDR2 FQNEAQ (reference sequence). Trimming took 7 bases from V and 3 from J, leaving 5 bases between them. The CDR3 nucleotides are TGTGCCAGCACTCTGACAGATACGCAGTATTTT. Translated: CASTLTDTQYF.

In this sample, this clonotype turned up many times. The rearrangement joins TRBV4-1 to TRBJ1-5, with D possibly matching TRBD1 (6 bases). Trimming left V 3 bases short and J 4 bases short, with 13 bases between. CDR1 is MGHRA, CDR2 YSYEKL, per germline. This CDR3 spans 15 amino acids. The CDR3 coding sequence is TGCGCCAGCAGCCAGGTGGGGGGCTTGAATCAGCCCCAGCATTTT. Encoded protein: CASSQVGGLNQPQHF.

This clonotype was counted ten times or more. This rearrangement joins TRBV19 to TRBJ1-1; D not resolved. There are 13 residues in the CDR3. V was shortened by 3 bases and J by 3 bases, with 8 bases between the two germline ends. In germline, CDR1 is LNHDA, CDR2 SQIVND (reference sequence). The CDR3 loop reads CASSIRADTEAFF. The DNA of the CDR3 is TGTGCCAGTAGTATTAGGGCTGACACTGAAGCTTTCTTT.

This clonotype was picked up many times. The CDR3 spells CASSSDTEAFF. For the CDR3, the DNA is TGTGCCAGCAGCTCCGACACTGAAGCTTTCTTT. The chain recombines TRBV4-2 with TRBJ1-1; D is ambiguous. V lost 5 bases, J lost 3 bases, and 4 bases lay in between. Germline assignment: CDR1 LGHNA and CDR2 YNFKEQ. CDR3 length: 11 amino acids.

This clonotype appeared a few times. V is TRBV10-1 and J is TRBJ1-1; 9 bases are shared with TRBD1. The CDR3 runs 13 residues. With 6 bases clipped from V and 7 bases from J, the junction kept 6 bases outside the gene matches. Germline V gene sequence: CDR1 WNHNN, CDR2 SYGVQD (reference sequence). The CDR3: CASRGTGNGEAFF. CDR3 DNA sequence: TGCGCCAGCAGAGGGACAGGGAATGGTGAAGCTTTCTTT.

The table lists this clonotype with a few counts. The V gene is TRBV12-3 or TRBV12-4, the J gene TRBJ2-5; 7 nucleotides match TRBD2. Unmatched junction bases numbered 3, after V lost 4 bases and J lost 1 base. The CDR3 is made up of 14 amino acids. The CDR3 here is CASSWGGVQETQYF. Written as DNA, the CDR3 is TGTGCCAGCAGTTGGGGGGGGGTCCAAGAGACCCAGTACTTC.

This clonotype was counted many times. This chain links TRBV5-1 with TRBJ2-2; D not certain. CDR1 is SGHRS, CDR2 YFSETQ, per germline. Trimming cost V 6 bases and J 7 bases, with 7 bases left between them. The CDR3 consists of 11 residues. The CDR3 loop is CASNEVGELFF. DNA of the CDR3: TGCGCCAGCAACGAGGTCGGGGAGCTGTTTTTT.

This clonotype has ten or more counts. This chain joins TRBV7-2 and TRBJ2-1; D may match TRBD1 or TRBD2 (5 bases each). The CDR3 contains 15 residues. Germline values: CDR1 SGHTA, CDR2 FQGNSA. V was trimmed by 1 base and J by 11 bases, leaving 18 bases between them. This CDR3 is CASSLVFRDPGKQFF. The CDR3 DNA reads as TGTGCCAGCAGCTTAGTATTTAGGGACCCGGGGAAGCAGTTCTTC. Complete variable domain (other parts from reference TRBV7-2 and TRBJ2-1): GAGVSQSPSNKVTEKGKDVELRCDPISGHTALYWYRQSLGQGLEFLIYFQGNSAPDKSGLPSDRFSAERTGGSVSTLTIQRTQQEDSAVYLCASSLVFRDPGKQFFGPGTRLTVL.

This clonotype was recorded at least ten times. The chain joins TRBV6-2 or TRBV6-3 to TRBJ2-1; no clear D. The CDR3 is made up of 15 amino acids. Looked up from germline, CDR1 is MNHEY and CDR2 is SVGEGT. Trimming took 3 bases from V and 5 from J, leaving 14 bases between them. The CDR3 is CASSYLGPLNNEQFF. Here the CDR3 DNA reads TGTGCCAGCAGTTATCTGGGCCCCCTCAACAATGAGCAGTTCTTC.

This clonotype was seen at least ten times. The chain couples TRBV20-1 to TRBJ2-5, with D possibly matching TRBD2 (6 bases). Trimming removed 0 bases at V and 10 bases at J, with 9 bases between. Germline CDR1 reads DFQATT; CDR2 reads SNEGSKA (reference sequence). The CDR3 sequence is 11 residues long. The CDR3 coding sequence is TGCAGTGCTAGAGACCGGGGGAGCCAGTACTTC. It is translated as CSARDRGSQYF.

This clonotype was seen more than once but under ten times. The chain links TRBV5-1 to TRBJ2-3, with D possibly matching TRBD1 (5 bases). The CDR3 loop spans 14 amino acids. The germline V gene has CDR1 SGHRS and CDR2 YFSETQ. V was shortened by 3 bases and J by 2 bases, with 10 bases between the two germline ends. This chain's CDR3 is CASSSRTNTDTQYF. The CDR3 DNA reads TGCGCCAGCAGCTCCAGGACAAACACAGATACGCAGTATTTT.

This chain uses TRBV7-7 with TRBJ2-5, with TRBD1 matching over 9 bases. Trimming cost V 5 bases and J 3 bases; bases outside gene matches: 4. The length of the CDR3 is 14 residues. Per germline, CDR1 SSHAT and CDR2 FNYEAQ (reference sequence). CDR3 nucleotide sequence: TGTGCCAGCAGCCGGACAGGGGTGGAAGAGACCCAGTACTTC. It codes for CASSRTGVEETQYF.

In regard to this clonotype: At one end, the junction sequence differs from germline, possibly due to a read error. V usage is TRBV4-2 and J usage is TRBJ1-6; D remains ambiguous. Germline values: CDR1 LGHNA, CDR2 YNFKEQ. The CDR3 sequence is 15 residues long. Written as DNA, the CDR3 is TGTGCCAGCAGCCAGGACGCGAAGAGTAATTCACCCCTCAACTTT. Translating it yields CASSQDAKSNSPLNF.

This clonotype has a count of ten or more. The chain joins TRBV9 to TRBJ2-1; D might be TRBD2 (5 bases). V was shortened by 0 bases and J by 1 base, with 8 bases between the two germline ends. The length of the CDR3 is 15 residues. Per germline, CDR1 SGDLS and CDR2 YYNGEE. The CDR3: CASSVGGLSYNEQFF. The CDR3 nucleotides read TGTGCCAGCAGCGTAGGAGGGTTATCCTACAATGAGCAGTTCTTC.

At least ten counts were recorded for this clonotype. The chain couples TRBV6-6 to TRBJ1-2; 7 bases agree with TRBD1. The CDR3 is made up of 12 amino acids. J gave up 7 bases and V 6 bases, and 5 bases lay outside the gene matches. Germline V lookup: CDR1 MNHNY, CDR2 SVGAGI (reference sequence). The CDR3 protein is CASSLQGGGYTF. The CDR3 DNA reads as TGTGCCAGCAGCCTGCAGGGGGGTGGCTACACCTTC.

There are a few counts of this clonotype. The chain carries TRBV20-1 and TRBJ2-1; the match to TRBD2 covers 8 bases. From germline, CDR1 is DFQATT and CDR2 SNEGSKA (reference sequence). CDR3 length: 15 amino acids. V gave up 1 base and J gave up 0 bases; unmatched junction bases: 2. In DNA form, the CDR3 reads TGCAGTGCTAGAGGGGGACTAGGCTCCTACAATGAGCAGTTCTTC. Translation: CSARGGLGSYNEQFF.

There are a few counts of this clonotype. V gene TRBV20-1 combines with J gene TRBJ1-2; TRBD1 is a possible D gene (6 bases). CDR3 length equals 14 residues. In germline, CDR1 is DFQATT, CDR2 SNEGSKA (reference sequence). Deletions cut 7 bases from V and 3 bases from J, with 18 bases between. Here the CDR3 DNA reads TGCAGTGTCGTAGAGCTGGACAGTGACTATGGCTACACCTTC. It is translated as CSVVELDSDYGYTF.

This clonotype was seen ten or more times. V usage is TRBV5-1 and J usage is TRBJ2-1, with 9 bases identical to TRBD1. The CDR3 runs 15 residues. The germline CDR1 and CDR2 sequences are SGHRS and YFSETQ. The trim removed 1 base at V and 3 bases at J, leaving 2 bases unmatched. In DNA, the CDR3 is TGCGCCAGCAGCTTGAGGACAGGGGTCTACAATGAGCAGTTCTTC. It is translated as CASSLRTGVYNEQFF.

This clonotype was recorded many times. This CDR3 reads CASSQGQASYEQYF. CDR3 DNA: TGCGCCAGCAGCCAAGGACAGGCGTCCTACGAGCAGTACTTC. The V call is TRBV4-3, the J call TRBJ2-7; TRBD1 is a possible D gene (6 bases). V lost 1 base and J 1 base, leaving 8 bases between the germline ends. This CDR3 is 14 amino acids long. Per the germline V gene, CDR1 is LGHNA and CDR2 is YSLEER.